The TCR beta chain described here comes from a study of T cell changes during pregnancy in multiple sclerosis. CDR3 length equals 15 residues. The germline V and J ends were trimmed by 6 bases and 5 bases, with 19 bases remaining between them. Germline lookup yields CDR1 LGHNA and CDR2 YNFKEQ. Only in-frame clones appear in the TCRdb table, and some are missing; sequencing was by immunoSEQ multiplex PCR. Of approximately 100,000 clones listed, 92% are singletons. The sample holds one count of this clone. The chain has TRBV4-2 and TRBJ2-5; the D gene is possibly TRBD1 (5 bases). This sequence was found in a female donor with multiple sclerosis, enrolled in a pregnancy study. The sequencing here drew on peripheral blood, taken after pregnancy. CDR3 bases: TGTGCCAGCAGTCACGGCTCAGGGTTGAAGGAGACCCAGTACTTC. Its translation: CASSHGSGLKETQYF.